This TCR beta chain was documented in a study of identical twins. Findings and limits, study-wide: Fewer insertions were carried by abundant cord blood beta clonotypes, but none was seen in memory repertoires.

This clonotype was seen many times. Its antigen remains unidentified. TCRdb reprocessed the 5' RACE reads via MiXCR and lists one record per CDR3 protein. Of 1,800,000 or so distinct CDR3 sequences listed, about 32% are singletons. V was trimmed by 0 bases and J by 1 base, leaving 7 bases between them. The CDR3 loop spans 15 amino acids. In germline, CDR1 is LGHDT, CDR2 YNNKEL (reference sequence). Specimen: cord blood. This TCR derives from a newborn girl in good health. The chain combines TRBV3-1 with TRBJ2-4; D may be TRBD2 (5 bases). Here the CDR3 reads CASSQERGAKNIQYF. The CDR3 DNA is TGTGCCAGCAGCCAAGAAAGAGGGGCCAAAAACATTCAGTACTTC.